This T cell receptor beta chain stems from a study of CD8+CD57+ T cells in acquired aplastic anemia. Across the study: Average DNA yield from sorted CD4+ and CD8+ cells was around 3.2 ug.

This clonotype has ten or more counts. Genomic DNA provided the template from which TCR beta VDJ and CDR3 profiles were obtained. TCRdb itself ran the reads through MiXCR, one entry per CDR3 protein. The table lists about 240,000 distinct CDR3 sequences, roughly half of them singletons. This CDR3 has 14 amino acids. V gave up 3 bases and J gave up 2 bases, with 10 bases separating them. In germline, CDR1 is ENHRY, CDR2 SYGVKD. All sequencing subjects had displayed CD8+CD57+ cell expansion on flow cytometry. The rearrangement joins TRBV10-3 to TRBJ2-5; a possible D gene is TRBD2 (6 bases). Sequencing was done on a sample of sorted CD4+, CD8+, or CD8+CD57+ T cells (not recorded which) from PBMCs. This TCR derives from a human donor with aplastic anemia. The CDR3 nucleotides are TGTGCCATCAGTGATCGGGAGAAACAAGAGACCCAGTACTTC. Its translation: CAISDREKQETQYF.